This TCR beta chain is from a study of shared clonotypes between healthy human individuals (dated by TCRdb to the early 2020s). Regarding the complete study: A couple of women and a few men aged 18 to 49 years were included in the cohort. To increase sequencing depth and limit assay-specific biases, TCR repertoire library preparation and sequencing were carried out by different laboratories using diverse techniques. To estimate repertoire size and how much clonotype sharing occurs between individuals, the study deeply sequenced the blood TCR repertoires of five healthy adults. For each donor, CD4 naive and CD4 memory were each given three plates, CD8 naive was given two plates, and CD8 memory was given one plate. Leukapheresis yielded between about 0.85 and 9 billion PBMCs per donor. Findings and caveats that apply to the study as a whole: Clonotypes shared by all four sorted-subset donors showed higher generation probabilities than non-shared clonotypes. Estimated clonotype richness was generally larger for naive than for memory subsets. Sampling was limited to blood, and TCR repertoires in tissue likely differ from TCR repertoires in blood. When a few donors were compared, the shared fraction of clonotypes was 5% to 6.5% for naive CD4, 3.5% for naive CD8, 2.3% for memory CD4, and 0.4% for memory CD8. Pairwise subsampling led to the expectation that sequencing depth would affect the degree of clonotype sharing among donors. The genetic and exposure-history diversity represented was limited by the small number of donors. Even with the large sequencing depth, rarefaction of the sorted-subset datasets indicated that sequencing was incomplete.

Using the deep immunoSEQ assay, TCR CDR3 regions were amplified from genomic DNA by multiplex PCR. For each cell subset, the extracted genomic DNA was distributed evenly across all wells of several immunoSEQ 96-well plates, and each plate served as one replicate. For sorted subsets, approximately 190 ng of genomic DNA, equivalent to about 30,000 T cell genomes, went into each replicate PCR. Purified libraries were measured with a Qubit 3.0 fluorometer, size-checked on a Bioanalyzer 2100, and measured again with the KAPA Library Quantification kit. Each immunoSEQ 96-well plate was sequenced on its own single-read 150-cycle Illumina NextSeq 550 flow cell. The original methods were these. Because the immunoSEQ output included only junctional sequences and no quality scores, the filtering could not be the same as the filtering used for full-length reads. Sequences were annotated with PyIR, a Python wrapper for IgBLAST v1.9, using IMGT germline references to assign V/J genes and CDR3. Reads with weak V/J assignments (E-value above 1e-6), missing CDR3, stop codons, out-of-frame junctions, or ambiguous translated residues were removed. A V3J clonotype was defined by an identical inferred V gene, J gene, and CDR3 amino acid sequence. To compute the percentage overlap between repertoires, the number of shared unique clonotypes was divided by the size of the smaller repertoire. Richness of each repertoire was evaluated using RTK rarefaction, the Chao1 estimator, and Recon v2.1 estimates of unobserved clonotypes. For all TCRbeta clonotypes obtained by the gDNA method from several donors, generation probabilities were computed with OLGA. TCRdb carries this immuneACCESS record with in-frame sequences only. Its versions omit some clonotypes, under half of them owing to an unresolved V gene in the studies checked, with the rest unexplained. V and J calls plus clone size are reproduced from that table; the DNA served to infer D and trimming. Recorded for this sample are some 120,000 clones; about 71% of them occurred a single time. 24% of the sample goes to the ten largest clones.

This clone turned up a few times. No antigen is known for it. Base qualities are not provided; no much larger clone lies one nucleotide away. The donors were healthy, HIV-negative adults who had no recently reported acute infections or vaccinations. All donors were Caucasian adults living in Nashville, Tennessee, USA. CD8 memory samples were composed of magnetically selected CD45RO+ cells combined with CCR7-negative CD45RA+ effector memory (TemRA) cells. Blood was collected by leukapheresis, and PBMCs were isolated by Ficoll-Histopaque density gradient centrifugation and then cryopreserved in liquid nitrogen vapor phase. Purity and quantity of every magnetically sorted T cell population were checked by analytical flow cytometry. Genomic DNA was isolated from each sorted fraction and quantified by UV absorbance on a Nanodrop 2000c. This TCR was sampled from a woman in her twenties or thirties in good health. Sequencing input: memory CD8+ T cells sorted from blood. What the cell subset or site label conveys for this sample: CD45RO+ cells pooled with CCR7-negative TemRA cells.

The CDR3 protein: CASSVGGESTDTQYF. The DNA sequence is given as TGTGCCAGCAGCGTAGGCGGGGAAAGCACAGATACGCAGTATTTT. The chain couples TRBV9 to TRBJ2-3, with TRBD2 perhaps the D gene, on 6 matching bases. The CDR3 has 15 amino acids, counting the end cysteine and phenylalanine. The read is trimmed to its CDR3 DNA, 45 bases read in frame from base 1. V was cut back by 0 bases and J by 0 bases, leaving a gap of 8 bases between them. As encoded in the germline V gene, CDR1 is SGDLS while CDR2 is YYNGEE.